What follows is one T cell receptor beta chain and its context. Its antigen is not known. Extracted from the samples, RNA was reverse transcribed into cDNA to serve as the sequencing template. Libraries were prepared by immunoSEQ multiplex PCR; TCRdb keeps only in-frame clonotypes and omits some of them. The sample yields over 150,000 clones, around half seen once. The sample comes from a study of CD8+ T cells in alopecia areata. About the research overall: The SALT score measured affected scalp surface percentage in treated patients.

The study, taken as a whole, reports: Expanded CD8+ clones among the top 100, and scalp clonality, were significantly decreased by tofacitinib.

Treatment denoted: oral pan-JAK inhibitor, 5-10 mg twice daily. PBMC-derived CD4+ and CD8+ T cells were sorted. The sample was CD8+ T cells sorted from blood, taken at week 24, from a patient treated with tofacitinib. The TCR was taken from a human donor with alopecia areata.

The CDR3 DNA is TGTGCCAGCAGTTTGATGGGACAGAACTACGAGCAGTACTTC. Amino acid sequence: CASSLMGQNYEQYF. The chain couples TRBV27 to TRBJ2-7, with TRBD1 matching 7 bases. CDR1 and CDR2 from the germline V gene are MNHEY and SMNVEV (reference sequence). V shed 3 bases and J 3 bases; nucleotides not matched to a gene: 5. This CDR3 contains 14 residues.